One T cell receptor (beta chain) is described in this entry. No antigen is known for it. The germline gives CDR1 LGHNT, CDR2 FRNRAP. The CDR3 runs 13 residues. Synthesis of TCR beta cDNA relied on 5'RACE template switching carrying UMIs. TCRdb re-called the 5' RACE reads and shows each CDR3 protein once, DNA omitted. In all, the sample yields 550,000 to 600,000 distinct CDR3 sequences. These data belong to a study of T cells expressing NK-cell markers. Study overall: Underlying the TCR beta repertoires were sorted CD3+CD56+NKG2C+, CD3+CD56+NKG2C- and CD3+CD56-NKG2C+ T cells. Broader study findings: There were several donors in whom these clonotypes also led the CD3+CD56-NKG2C+ fraction.

Material for sequencing was blood T cells: a sorted CD56 or NKG2C T cell subset, CD4+ or CD8+ T cells, or bulk PBMC T cells (not recorded which). This chain connects TRBV12-5 to TRBJ2-5; TCRdb picks TRBD1, but there is no DNA to check that call. The clonotype was recovered from a man aged 18-30 years in good health. The CDR3 sequence: CATERGSQETQYF.